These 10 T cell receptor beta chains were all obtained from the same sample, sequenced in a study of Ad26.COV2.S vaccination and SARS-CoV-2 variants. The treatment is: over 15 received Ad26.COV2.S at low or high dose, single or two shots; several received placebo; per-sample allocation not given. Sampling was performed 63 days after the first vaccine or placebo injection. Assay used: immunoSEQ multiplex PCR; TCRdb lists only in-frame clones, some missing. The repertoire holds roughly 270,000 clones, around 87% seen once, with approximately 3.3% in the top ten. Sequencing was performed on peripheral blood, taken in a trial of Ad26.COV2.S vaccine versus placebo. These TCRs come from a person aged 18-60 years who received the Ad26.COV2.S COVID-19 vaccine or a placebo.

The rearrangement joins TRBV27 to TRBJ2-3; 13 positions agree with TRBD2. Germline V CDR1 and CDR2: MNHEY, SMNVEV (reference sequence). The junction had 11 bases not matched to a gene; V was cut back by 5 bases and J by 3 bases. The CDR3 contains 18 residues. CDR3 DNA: TGTGCCAGCAGTCCCCGCCTATGGACTAGCGGGAGTACAGATACGCAGTATTTT. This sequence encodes CASSPRLWTSGSTDTQYF.

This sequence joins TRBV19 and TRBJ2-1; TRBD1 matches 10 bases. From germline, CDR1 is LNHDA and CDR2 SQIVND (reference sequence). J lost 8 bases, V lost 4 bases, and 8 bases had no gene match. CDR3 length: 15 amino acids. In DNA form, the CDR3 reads TGTGCCAGTAGTACCCGCCTGACAGGGGGCGATGAGCAGTTCTTC. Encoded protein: CASSTRLTGGDEQFF.

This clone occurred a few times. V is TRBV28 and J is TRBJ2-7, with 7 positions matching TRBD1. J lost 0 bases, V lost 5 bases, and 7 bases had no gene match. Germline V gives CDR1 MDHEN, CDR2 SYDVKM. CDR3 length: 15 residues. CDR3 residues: CASSGTGQSSYEQYF. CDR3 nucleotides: TGTGCCAGCAGTGGAACGGGACAGTCCTCCTACGAGCAGTACTTC.

CDR3 nucleotides: TGTGTCAGAAGCTCCCGAGTGGGACTAGCGGGAGGGGGTTGTTACAATGAGCAGTTCTTC. Its translation is CVRSSRVGLAGGGCYNEQFF. This rearrangement joins TRBV7-5 to TRBJ2-1; the DNA was not compared with TRBD2, the D call given in the table. TRBV7-5 is a known pseudogene. The CDR3 is 20 amino acids.

The CDR3 spells CASSVTGTGVETQYF. The CDR3 DNA reads TGTGCCAGCAGCGTTACCGGGACTGGAGTGGAGACCCAGTACTTC. This rearrangement joins TRBV5-4 to TRBJ2-5, with D possibly being TRBD2 (6 bases). The CDR3 is 15 amino acids. V shed 4 bases and J shed 5 bases, with 18 bases lying between them. Per the germline V gene, CDR1 is SGHNT and CDR2 is YYREEE (reference sequence).

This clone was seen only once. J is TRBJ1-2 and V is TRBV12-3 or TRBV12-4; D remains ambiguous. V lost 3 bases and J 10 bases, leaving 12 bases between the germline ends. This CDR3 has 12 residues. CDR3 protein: CASSLGREVYTF. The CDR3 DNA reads TGTGCCAGCAGTTTGGGGAGGGAAGTCTACACCTTC.

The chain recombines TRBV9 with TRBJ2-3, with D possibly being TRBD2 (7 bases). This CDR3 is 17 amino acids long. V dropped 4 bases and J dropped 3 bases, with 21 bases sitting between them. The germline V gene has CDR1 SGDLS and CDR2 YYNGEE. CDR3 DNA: TGTGCCAGCAGCTCGTCGGTTGGGGGGGCTGTGACAGATACGCAGTATTTT. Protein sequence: CASSSSVGGAVTDTQYF. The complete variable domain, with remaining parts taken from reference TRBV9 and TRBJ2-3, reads DSGVTQTPKHLITATGQRVTLRCSPRSGDLSVYWYQQSLDQGLQFLIQYYNGEERAKGNILERFSAQQFPDLHSELNLSSLELGDSALYFCASSSSVGGAVTDTQYFGPGTRLTVL.

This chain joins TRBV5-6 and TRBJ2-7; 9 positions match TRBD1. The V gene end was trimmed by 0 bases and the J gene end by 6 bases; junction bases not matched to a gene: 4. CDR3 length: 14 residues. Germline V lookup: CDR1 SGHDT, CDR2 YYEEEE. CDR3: CASSLAQGASEQYF. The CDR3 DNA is TGTGCCAGCAGCTTGGCACAGGGGGCATCCGAGCAGTACTTC.

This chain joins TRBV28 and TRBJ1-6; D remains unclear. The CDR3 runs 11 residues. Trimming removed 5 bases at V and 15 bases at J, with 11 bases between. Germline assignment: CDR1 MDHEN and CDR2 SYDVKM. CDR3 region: CASSEVGGLHF. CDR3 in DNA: TGTGCCAGCAGTGAGGTGGGTGGCCTCCACTTT.

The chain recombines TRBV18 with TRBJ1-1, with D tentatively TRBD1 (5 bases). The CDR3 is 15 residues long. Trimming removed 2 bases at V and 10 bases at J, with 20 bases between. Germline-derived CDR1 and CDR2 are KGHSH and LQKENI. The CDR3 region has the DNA TGTGCCAGCTCACCAGACGAGGGGCCCCCTGGACGAGCTTTCTTT. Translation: CASSPDEGPPGRAFF.